The 11 T cell receptor beta chains given below trace back to one sample, sequenced in a study of identical twins. Each CDR3 protein gets one entry after TCRdb re-called the 5' RACE reads with MiXCR. Of 450,000 to 600,000 distinct CDR3 sequences detected, about a fifth appear once; the ten largest clones hold 0.4% to 0.6%. These data were likewise used in another study, on yellow fever vaccine responses in identical twins.

Sample: CD4+ T cells sorted from blood. These receptors all come from a woman aged 18 to 35 in good health.

The chain recombines TRBV5-5 with TRBJ2-1, with 7 bases lining up with TRBD2. Germline values: CDR1 SGHKS, CDR2 YYEKEE (reference sequence). The CDR3 has 16 amino acids. Trimming took 6 bases from V and 0 from J; bases not matched to a gene: 9. The CDR3 region is CASIYGGDLSYNEQFF. The DNA of the CDR3 is TGTGCCAGCATTTATGGGGGGGATCTCTCCTACAATGAGCAGTTCTTC.

V is TRBV3-1 and J is TRBJ1-2; maybe TRBD1 (5 bases). The V gene lost 0 bases and the J gene lost 5 bases, with 13 bases spanning the gap. Germline V CDR1 and CDR2: LGHDT, YNNKEL (reference sequence). The CDR3 is 15 amino acids. The CDR3, as DNA: TGTGCCAGCAGCCAAGATTCCCAGGGATCGTATGGCTACACCTTC. Its translation: CASSQDSQGSYGYTF.

This clonotype was seen only a few times. The rearrangement joins TRBV7-9 to TRBJ1-4; the D gene is possibly TRBD1 (5 bases). Per the germline V gene, CDR1 is SEHNR and CDR2 is FQNEAQ (reference sequence). This CDR3 has 17 residues. Trimming shortened V by 4 bases and J by 4 bases, and 19 bases separated the two germline ends. The CDR3 loop reads CASSSLESGTLNEKLFF. DNA for the CDR3: TGTGCCAGCAGCTCCCTTGAGTCCGGGACCCTTAATGAAAAACTGTTTTTT.

This clonotype has more than one count but fewer than ten. The chain uses TRBV7-8 and TRBJ2-1, with TRBD2 matching 12 bases. This CDR3 comprises 18 residues. The germline gives CDR1 SGHVS, CDR2 FQNEAQ. J gave up 2 bases and V 4 bases, and 9 bases lay outside the gene matches. For the CDR3, the DNA is TGTGCCAGCAGCTGGGGGGGGAGGACTAGCGGGACCTACAATGAGCAGTTCTTC. As protein: CASSWGGRTSGTYNEQFF. Full variable domain (outside the CDR3, taken from reference TRBV7-8 and TRBJ2-1): GAGVSQSPRYKVAKRGQDVALRCDPISGHVSLFWYQQALGQGPEFLTYFQNEAQLDKSGLPSDRFFAERPEGSVSTLKIQRTQQEDSAVYLCASSWGGRTSGTYNEQFFGPGTRLTVL.

This clonotype was seen at least ten times. The chain is built from TRBV5-5 and TRBJ2-2, with a tentative D call TRBD1 (5 bases). Germline CDR1 and CDR2: SGHKS and YYEKEE (reference sequence). The CDR3 covers 17 residues. With 4 bases removed from V and 3 bases from J, the gap between germline ends came to 19 bases. CDR3 amino acids: CASSPLPGIGDTGELFF. CDR3 nucleotides: TGTGCCAGCAGCCCCCTCCCAGGGATTGGGGACACCGGGGAGCTGTTTTTT. Full variable domain (rest looked up from reference TRBV5-5 and TRBJ2-2): DAGVTQSPTHLIKTRGQQVTLRCSPISGHKSVSWYQQVLGQGPQFIFQYYEKEERGRGNFPDRFSARQFPNYSSELNVNALLLGDSALYLCASSPLPGIGDTGELFFGEGSRLTVL.

J is TRBJ2-1 and V is TRBV4-2; 16 nucleotides agree with TRBD2. CDR1 is LGHNA and CDR2 is YNFKEQ in the germline V gene. This CDR3 is 19 amino acids long. Trimming removed 0 bases from V and 3 bases from J; junction bases left unmatched: 5. This chain's CDR3 is CASSQEGGLAGGFYNEQFF. DNA for the CDR3: TGTGCCAGCAGCCAAGAAGGGGGACTAGCGGGAGGGTTCTACAATGAGCAGTTCTTC.

The chain carries TRBV24-1 and TRBJ1-2; maybe TRBD1 (6 bases). The CDR3 is 13 residues long. From germline, CDR1 is KGHDR and CDR2 SFDVKD. V lost 4 bases to trimming and J lost 7 bases, with 12 bases between them. CDR3 in DNA: TGTGCCACCAGTGAAAATAACAGGGTTGGCTACACCTTC. Translation: CATSENNRVGYTF.

The chain recombines TRBV5-1 with TRBJ2-1; tentatively, D is TRBD2 (7 bases). Between the trimmed V and J ends, which lost 9 bases and 7 bases, there was a span of 17 bases. Germline V lookup: CDR1 SGHRS, CDR2 YFSETQ. This CDR3 region has 13 residues. CDR3 sequence (DNA): TGCGCCACCAAACAGCGGGACAAGAATGAGCAGTTCTTC. Translated: CATKQRDKNEQFF.

The chain joins TRBV25-1 to TRBJ2-3; 8 bases line up with TRBD2. Germline trimming cut 3 bases from V and 0 bases from J; bases unmatched to any gene: 11. The germline CDR1 and CDR2 sequences are MGHDK and SYGVNS. CDR3 length: 18 residues. The CDR3 sequence is CASSDRPAGESSTDTQYF. CDR3 bases: TGTGCCAGCAGTGACAGGCCAGCGGGAGAATCTAGCACAGATACGCAGTATTTT.

This clonotype was detected a few times. The chain links TRBV6-5 to TRBJ2-5; D is unclear. The germline V gene encodes CDR1 MNHEY and CDR2 SVGAGI. V was shortened by 2 bases and J by 5 bases, with 9 bases between the two germline ends. The length of the CDR3 is 13 residues. Here the CDR3 DNA reads TGTGCCAGCAGTTACCGGTCCTCGGAGACCCAGTACTTC. Its translation is CASSYRSSETQYF.

V gene TRBV18 combines with J gene TRBJ2-1; no clear D gene. The CDR3 extends over 13 amino acids. Trimming took off 3 bases at V and 7 bases at J, with 10 bases between the two ends. Germline loops: CDR1 KGHSH, CDR2 LQKENI. The CDR3 region is CASSPTSKNEQFF. The CDR3 DNA reads as TGTGCCAGCTCACCGACTTCTAAGAATGAGCAGTTCTTC.